This T cell receptor beta chain was documented in a study of T-cell memory formation after mild COVID-19. About the research overall: Largely donor-specific TCR clusters were found. Study conclusions and caveats: CD4+ contracting clones lay mainly in CM and EM, CD8+ ones in EMRA. Unconfirmed was the SARS-CoV-2 specificity of second-wave clones that peaked on day 37.

About this clonotype: Its specificity is unknown.

The germline CDR1 and CDR2 sequences are MNHNY and SVGAGI (reference sequence). The CDR3 spans 18 residues. V shed 4 bases and J shed 0 bases, with 19 bases lying between them. From 5'RACE with constant-segment primers came TCR alpha and TCR beta cDNA libraries that carried sample barcodes and UMIs. TCRdb independently ran MiXCR on the 5' RACE reads; one entry per CDR3 protein. Counted here are about 390,000 distinct CDR3 sequences, roughly 15% occurring once; the ten biggest clones make up 20% to 25%. Specimen: PBMCs or a T cell subset sorted from them (not recorded which). The rearrangement links TRBV6-6 to TRBJ2-4, with a weak D call TRBD1 (6 bases). This clonotype originated in a man younger than 35 who had mild COVID-19 (a few samples of this study predate the infection). Cell type and time point are not known. The CDR3 sequence is CASSSTGGVGLAKNIQYF. The CDR3 DNA reads as TGTGCCAGCAGTTCGACAGGAGGTGTGGGCTTAGCCAAAAACATTCAGTACTTC.